What follows are 24 T cell receptor beta chains derived from one specimen sequenced in a study of CD8 T cells in ankylosing spondylitis (dated 2017 in TCRdb). The library came from 5' RACE. TCRdb shows the sequencer as Illumina HiSeq 2500. Starting from the raw public reads, TCRdb applied fastp trimming at Q25, assembled clones with MiXCR and retained in-frame beta chains. Every CDR3 protein is listed once, alongside the most common genes and DNA of its rows. The sample yields about 150,000 distinct CDR3 sequences; over 10% were counted once. Jointly, the top ten make up about 4% of the sample. Sequenced input: blood, either unsorted or a sorted T cell fraction (not recorded which). These receptors all come from a female donor with ankylosing spondylitis or in good health (not recorded which).

This clonotype was seen more than once but under ten times. This chain uses TRBV7-8 with TRBJ2-2; 7 bases fit TRBD2. Trimming at V came to 4 bases and at J to 0 bases, leaving 5 bases not matched to a gene. This CDR3 is 16 amino acids long. The germline CDR1 and CDR2 sequences are SGHVS and FQNEAQ. The DNA for the CDR3 is TGTGCCAGCAGCTACAACGGGGGGACGAACACCGGGGAGCTGTTTTTT. Its translation is CASSYNGGTNTGELFF. Combining the CDR3 with reference TRBV7-8 and TRBJ2-2 gives the whole variable domain GAGVSQSPRYKVAKRGQDVALRCDPISGHVSLFWYQQALGQGPEFLTYFQNEAQLDKSGLPSDRFFAERPEGSVSTLKIQRTQQEDSAVYLCASSYNGGTNTGELFFGEGSRLTVL.

The rearrangement links TRBV5-1 to TRBJ1-2; D perhaps matches TRBD1 (5 bases). The V gene lost 3 bases and the J gene lost 8 bases, with 20 bases spanning the gap. Per the germline V gene, CDR1 is SGHRS and CDR2 is YFSETQ. The length of the CDR3 is 15 residues. For the CDR3, the DNA is TGCGCCAGCAGCTCCACCCGGTGGGGCAGTCAAGGCTACACCTTC. Protein product: CASSSTRWGSQGYTF.

This clonotype was recorded a few times. V usage is TRBV19 and J usage is TRBJ2-3, with TRBD2 matching over 8 bases. CDR1 is LNHDA, CDR2 SQIVND, per germline (reference sequence). This CDR3 is built from 14 residues. Trimming took 6 bases from V and 0 from J; bases not matched to a gene: 2. CDR3 nucleotides: TGTGCCAGTAGACTAGCGGCTAGCACAGATACGCAGTATTTT. This encodes CASRLAASTDTQYF.

In this sample, this clonotype turned up many times. V gene TRBV7-3 combines with J gene TRBJ2-2; 8 bases map to TRBD2. The J segment lost 3 bases and the V segment lost 4 bases, leaving 4 bases of the junction unmatched. The CDR3 totals 15 residues. CDR1 SGHTA and CDR2 FQGTGA come from the germline V gene. The CDR3 here is CASSSGGADTGELFF. The CDR3 DNA is TGTGCCAGCAGCTCCGGGGGGGCGGACACCGGGGAGCTGTTTTTT.

The chain combines TRBV20-1 with TRBJ2-7; 9 bases agree with TRBD2. CDR1 and CDR2 (germline): DFQATT, SNEGSKA (reference sequence). J gave up 3 bases and V 6 bases, and 9 bases lay outside the gene matches. The CDR3 has 14 residues. The CDR3 DNA sequence: TGCAGTGCCCCTGCGGCTAGCGGGGACTACGAGCAGTACTTC. It translates to CSAPAASGDYEQYF.

Ten or more counts support this clonotype. V and J are TRBV19 and TRBJ2-1; 8 bases line up with TRBD1. CDR1 and CDR2 (germline): LNHDA, SQIVND (reference sequence). The CDR3 has 15 residues. V was clipped by 7 bases and J by 8 bases; unmatched bases: 13. CDR3 nucleotide sequence: TGTGCCAGTACCAGCCTACCGGACAGGGACGATGAGCAGTTCTTC. This sequence encodes CASTSLPDRDDEQFF. The whole variable domain, filled in from reference TRBV19 and TRBJ2-1, reads DGGITQSPKYLFRKEGQNVTLSCEQNLNHDAMYWYRQDPGQGLRLIYYSQIVNDFQKGDIAEGYSVSREKKESFPLTVTSAQKNPTAFYLCASTSLPDRDDEQFFGPGTRLTVL.

This clonotype has at least ten counts. The rearrangement joins TRBV24-1 to TRBJ1-4; D is undetermined. CDR3 length: 15 residues. The germline gives CDR1 KGHDR, CDR2 SFDVKD. Trimming cost V 3 bases and J 5 bases, with 12 bases left between them. This CDR3 is CATSDPEVGNEKLFF. CDR3 nucleotides: TGTGCCACCAGTGATCCCGAGGTCGGCAATGAAAAACTGTTTTTT.

The chain employs TRBV2 and TRBJ2-3; 9 bases match TRBD1. Trimming took 6 bases from V and 4 from J; bases not matched to a gene: 5. CDR3 length equals 14 residues. The germline V gene encodes CDR1 SNHLY and CDR2 FYNNEI. The CDR3 nucleotides read TGTGCCAGCAGGAGGACAGGGGATGCAGATACGCAGTATTTT. Its protein is CASRRTGDADTQYF. Filled out from reference TRBV2 and TRBJ2-3, the complete variable domain reads EPEVTQTPSHQVTQMGQEVILRCVPISNHLYFYWYRQILGQKVEFLVSFYNNEISEKSEIFDDQFSVERPDGSNFTLKIRSTKLEDSAMYFCASRRTGDADTQYFGPGTRLTVL.

This clonotype was counted at least ten times. This chain links TRBV5-1 with TRBJ1-4; D is possibly TRBD1 (6 bases). The germline V gene has CDR1 SGHRS and CDR2 YFSETQ. The CDR3 has 14 residues. Trimming took 2 bases from V and 3 from J, leaving 8 bases between them. The DNA of the CDR3 is TGCGCCAGCAGCTTCAGGGGTGCTAATGAAAAACTGTTTTTT. The encoded protein is CASSFRGANEKLFF.

This clonotype was observed many times. V gene TRBV7-8 combines with J gene TRBJ2-1; 7 nucleotides match TRBD2. The CDR3 sequence is 12 residues long. With V trimmed by 1 base and J by 13 bases, 4 bases remained unmatched. Looked up from germline, CDR1 is SGHVS and CDR2 is FQNEAQ. The CDR3 sequence is CASSLVGGRQFF. The CDR3 nucleotides read TGTGCCAGCAGCTTAGTGGGCGGGAGACAGTTCTTC.

In its sample, this clonotype was seen a few times. The gene calls are TRBV5-1 and TRBJ2-5, with D possibly TRBD2 on 6 matching bases. CDR1 SGHRS and CDR2 YFSETQ come from the germline V gene. The V gene lost 4 bases and the J gene lost 5 bases, with 21 bases spanning the gap. The CDR3 totals 16 residues. The CDR3 DNA reads as TGCGCCAGCAGCGTACCCATAGGAGGGGAGTCGGAGACCCAGTACTTC. As protein: CASSVPIGGESETQYF.

This sequence joins TRBV12-3 or TRBV12-4 and TRBJ2-5, with 10 bases that match TRBD1. This CDR3 is built from 15 residues. Trimming cost V 6 bases and J 5 bases; bases outside gene matches: 9. The CDR3 sequence: CASRPGTGAIETQYF. The CDR3 DNA reads TGTGCCAGCAGGCCCGGGACAGGGGCTATTGAGACCCAGTACTTC.

This clonotype was counted ten times or more. The V gene is TRBV5-1, the J gene TRBJ2-7, with D tentatively TRBD1 or TRBD2 (5 bases each). V was pared by 0 bases and J by 3 bases, with 13 bases between. Looked up from germline, CDR1 is SGHRS and CDR2 is YFSETQ. There are 15 residues in the CDR3. The CDR3 region has the DNA TGCGCCAGCAGCTTGGAGAGAGGGGTAGGCTACGAGCAGTACTTC. As protein: CASSLERGVGYEQYF.

This clonotype was counted at least ten times. The chain employs TRBV10-2 and TRBJ1-5; possible D gene TRBD1, 5 bases. Trimming took off 5 bases at V and 3 bases at J, with 11 bases between the two ends. In germline, CDR1 is WSHSY, CDR2 SAAADI. This CDR3 has 14 amino acids. For the CDR3, the DNA is TGCGCCAGCAGTCCGGCAGGGTTCAATCAGCCCCAGCATTTT. As protein: CASSPAGFNQPQHF.

The sample holds many counts of this clonotype. V is TRBV12-3 or TRBV12-4 and J is TRBJ1-1; 9 nucleotides line up with TRBD1. This CDR3 spans 15 amino acids. After removal of 5 bases from V and 1 base from J, the junction contained 5 bases not matched to a gene. CDR3: CASSSPGQGNTEAFF. CDR3 nucleotide sequence: TGTGCCAGCAGTAGTCCGGGACAGGGGAACACTGAAGCTTTCTTT.

This clonotype was recorded many times. This chain uses TRBV25-1 with TRBJ2-1, with 11 positions matching TRBD2. Trimming at V came to 3 bases and at J to 8 bases, leaving 18 bases not matched to a gene. The germline CDR1 and CDR2 sequences are MGHDK and SYGVNS. CDR3 length: 19 amino acids. The CDR3 loop reads CASSDTSGGSTLKLDEQFF. The DNA for the CDR3 is TGTGCCAGCAGTGATACTAGCGGGGGCTCTACACTAAAACTGGATGAGCAGTTCTTC. The variable domain in full, completed from reference TRBV25-1 and TRBJ2-1, reads EADIYQTPRYLVIGTGKKITLECSQTMGHDKMYWYQQDPGMELHLIHYSYGVNSTEKGDLSSESTVSRIRTEHFPLTLESARPSHTSQYLCASSDTSGGSTLKLDEQFFGPGTRLTVL.

This clonotype was seen ten or more times. V gene TRBV7-8 combines with J gene TRBJ2-5; TRBD2 matches 10 bases. V shed 1 base, J shed 4 bases, and the junction held 9 bases outside the gene matches. The CDR3 sequence is 17 residues long. Germline V gene sequence: CDR1 SGHVS, CDR2 FQNEAQ. The CDR3 reads CASSLGGPSGSLETQYF. The CDR3 DNA reads as TGTGCCAGCAGCTTAGGGGGGCCTAGCGGGAGTTTAGAGACCCAGTACTTC.

This clonotype occurred many times. V gene TRBV24-1 combines with J gene TRBJ1-2; D uncertain. V was pared by 5 bases and J by 5 bases, with 11 bases between. The CDR3 is 13 amino acids. Germline lookup yields CDR1 KGHDR and CDR2 SFDVKD. The CDR3 DNA is TGTGCCACCAGTGGACGGTCCCTATATGGCTACACCTTC. Amino acid sequence: CATSGRSLYGYTF.

The rearrangement uses TRBV7-8 and TRBJ1-5; D might be TRBD1 (5 bases). The V end lost 1 base, the J end lost 1 base, and 8 bases lay between the germline ends. The CDR3 extends over 15 amino acids. The germline V gene encodes CDR1 SGHVS and CDR2 FQNEAQ. CDR3 amino acids: CASSLVGGSNQPQHF. The CDR3 region has the DNA TGTGCCAGCAGCTTAGTGGGGGGGAGCAATCAGCCCCAGCATTTT.

This clonotype was recorded many times. The gene calls are TRBV5-1 and TRBJ1-1, with D maybe TRBD1 (6 bases). Trimming shortened V by 2 bases and J by 4 bases, and 9 bases separated the two germline ends. Germline V gives CDR1 SGHRS, CDR2 YFSETQ. This CDR3 is 13 amino acids long. The CDR3 region is CASSLMTGTEAFF. CDR3 sequence (DNA): TGCGCCAGCAGCTTAATGACAGGCACTGAAGCTTTCTTT.

Details on this clonotype: Its ends do not fully match the called genes, so a read error is possible. The V and J genes are TRBV20-1 and TRBJ1-1, with D possibly being TRBD1 (6 bases). Germline V gene lookup returns CDR1 DFQATT and CDR2 SNEGSKA (reference sequence). This CDR3 region has 12 residues. CDR3 amino acids: CSTSRQELEAFF. DNA for the CDR3: TGCAGTACTAGTCGACAGGAACTTGAAGCTTTCTTT.

This clonotype was recorded a few times. The rearrangement links TRBV7-3 to TRBJ2-2, with TRBD1 identical over 7 bases. V was clipped by 5 bases and J by 3 bases; unmatched bases: 3. This CDR3 spans 14 amino acids. Germline values: CDR1 SGHTA, CDR2 FQGTGA. The CDR3 bases are TGTGCCAGCAGCGCCGGACAGGACACCGGGGAGCTGTTTTTT. This sequence encodes CASSAGQDTGELFF.

This clonotype has at least ten counts. The rearrangement links TRBV5-6 to TRBJ2-1, with D possibly matching TRBD2 (7 bases). The CDR3 is made up of 14 amino acids. The V end was cut by 4 bases, the J end by 4 bases, with 12 bases between. CDR1 and CDR2 from the germline V gene are SGHDT and YYEEEE. The CDR3 nucleotides are TGTGCCAGCAGCCCTCGGGGGGCTTACAATGAGCAGTTCTTC. Translation: CASSPRGAYNEQFF.

The CDR3 DNA reads as TGTGCCAGTAGTGGTAAAATCGCGCAGTTCTTC. Translation gives CASSGKIAQFF. The rearrangement uses TRBV19 and TRBJ2-1; no clear D. Trimming left V 5 bases short and J 12 bases short, with 11 bases between. The germline V gene encodes CDR1 LNHDA and CDR2 SQIVND (reference sequence). The CDR3 is made up of 11 amino acids. The full variable domain, rest sourced from reference TRBV19 and TRBJ2-1, is DGGITQSPKYLFRKEGQNVTLSCEQNLNHDAMYWYRQDPGQGLRLIYYSQIVNDFQKGDIAEGYSVSREKKESFPLTVTSAQKNPTAFYLCASSGKIAQFFGPGTRLTVL.